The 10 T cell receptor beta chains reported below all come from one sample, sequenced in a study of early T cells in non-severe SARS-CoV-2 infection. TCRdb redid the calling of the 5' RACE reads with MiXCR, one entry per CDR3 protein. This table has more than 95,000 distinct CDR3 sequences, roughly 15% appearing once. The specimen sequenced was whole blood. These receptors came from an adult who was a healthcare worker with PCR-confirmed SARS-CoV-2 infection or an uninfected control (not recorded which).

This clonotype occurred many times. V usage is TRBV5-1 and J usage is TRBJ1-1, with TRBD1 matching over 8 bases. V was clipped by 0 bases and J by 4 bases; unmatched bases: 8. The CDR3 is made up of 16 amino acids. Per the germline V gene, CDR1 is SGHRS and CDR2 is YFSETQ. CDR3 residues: CASSLVQGAQGTEAFF. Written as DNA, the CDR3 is TGCGCCAGCAGCTTGGTGCAGGGGGCGCAGGGCACTGAAGCTTTCTTT.

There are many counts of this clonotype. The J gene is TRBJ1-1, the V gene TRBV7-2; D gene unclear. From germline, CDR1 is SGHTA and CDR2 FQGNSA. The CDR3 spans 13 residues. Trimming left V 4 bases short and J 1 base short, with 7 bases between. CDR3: CASSYSRNTEAFF. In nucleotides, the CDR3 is TGTGCCAGCAGCTACTCGCGGAACACTGAAGCTTTCTTT.

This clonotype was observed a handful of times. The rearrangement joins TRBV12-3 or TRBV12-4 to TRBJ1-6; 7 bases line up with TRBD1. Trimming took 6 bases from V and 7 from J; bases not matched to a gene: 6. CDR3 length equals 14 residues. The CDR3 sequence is CASSNQGGNSPLHF. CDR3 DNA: TGTGCCAGCAGCAATCAGGGGGGGAATTCACCCCTCCACTTT.

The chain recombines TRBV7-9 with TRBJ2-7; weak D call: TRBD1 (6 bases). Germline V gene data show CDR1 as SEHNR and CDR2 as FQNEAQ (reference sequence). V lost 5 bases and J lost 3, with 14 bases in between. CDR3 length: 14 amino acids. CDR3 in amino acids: CASSPWTDNYEQYF. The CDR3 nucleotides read TGTGCCAGCAGCCCCTGGACAGACAACTACGAGCAGTACTTC.

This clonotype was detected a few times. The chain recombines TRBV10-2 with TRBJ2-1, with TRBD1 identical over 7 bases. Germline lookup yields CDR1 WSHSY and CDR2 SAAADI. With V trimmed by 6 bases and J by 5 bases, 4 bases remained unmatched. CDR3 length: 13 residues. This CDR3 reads CASSGTANNEQFF. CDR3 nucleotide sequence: TGCGCCAGCAGCGGGACAGCCAACAATGAGCAGTTCTTC.

The chain's CDR3 is CASSSKLNTEAFF. Written as DNA, the CDR3 is TGTGCCAGCAGTTCCAAGTTGAACACTGAAGCTTTCTTT. V usage is TRBV6-2 or TRBV6-3 and J usage is TRBJ1-1; D is uncertain. Trimming shortened V by 4 bases and J by 0 bases, and 6 bases separated the two germline ends. Germline CDR1 is MNHEY and CDR2 is SVGEGT. The CDR3 contains 13 residues.

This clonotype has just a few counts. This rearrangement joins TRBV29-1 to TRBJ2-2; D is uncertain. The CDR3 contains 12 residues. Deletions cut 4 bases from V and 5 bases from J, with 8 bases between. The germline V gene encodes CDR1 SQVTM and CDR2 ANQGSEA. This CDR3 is CSVVEETGELFF. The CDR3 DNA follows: TGCAGCGTTGTGGAAGAGACCGGGGAGCTGTTTTTT.

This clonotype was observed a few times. DNA for the CDR3: TGTGCCAGCAGCTTAGGCGGAGAATTATACAATGAGCAGTTCTTC. Its translation is CASSLGGELYNEQFF. V gene TRBV11-2 combines with J gene TRBJ2-1; no clear D. The CDR3 contains 15 residues. Trimming left V 1 base short and J 4 bases short, with 11 bases between. Germline V CDR1 and CDR2: SGHAT, FQNNGV.

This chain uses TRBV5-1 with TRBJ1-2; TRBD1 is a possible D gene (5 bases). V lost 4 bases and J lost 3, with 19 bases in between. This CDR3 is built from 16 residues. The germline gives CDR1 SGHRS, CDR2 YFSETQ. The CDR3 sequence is CASSQGPESGDYGYTF. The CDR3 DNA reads TGCGCCAGCAGCCAGGGACCGGAGAGTGGTGACTATGGCTACACCTTC.

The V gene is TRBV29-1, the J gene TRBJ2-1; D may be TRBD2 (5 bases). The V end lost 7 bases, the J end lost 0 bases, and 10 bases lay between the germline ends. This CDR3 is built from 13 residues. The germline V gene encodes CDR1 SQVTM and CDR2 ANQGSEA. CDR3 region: CSALGSSYNEQFF. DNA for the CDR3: TGCAGCGCTCTGGGGAGCTCCTACAATGAGCAGTTCTTC.